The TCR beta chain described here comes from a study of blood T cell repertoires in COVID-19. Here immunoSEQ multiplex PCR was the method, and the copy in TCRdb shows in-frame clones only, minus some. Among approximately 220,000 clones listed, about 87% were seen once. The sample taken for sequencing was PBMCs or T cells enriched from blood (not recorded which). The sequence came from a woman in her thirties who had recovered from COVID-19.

The CDR3 loop is CASSPTGSHEQYF. Here the CDR3 DNA reads TGTGCCAGCAGCCCGACAGGTAGCCACGAGCAGTACTTC. The chain uses TRBV5-6 and TRBJ2-7, with TRBD1 as a possible D gene (6 bases). Per the germline V gene, CDR1 is SGHDT and CDR2 is YYEEEE. CDR3 length: 13 amino acids. With 4 bases removed from V and 5 bases from J, the gap between germline ends came to 13 bases.